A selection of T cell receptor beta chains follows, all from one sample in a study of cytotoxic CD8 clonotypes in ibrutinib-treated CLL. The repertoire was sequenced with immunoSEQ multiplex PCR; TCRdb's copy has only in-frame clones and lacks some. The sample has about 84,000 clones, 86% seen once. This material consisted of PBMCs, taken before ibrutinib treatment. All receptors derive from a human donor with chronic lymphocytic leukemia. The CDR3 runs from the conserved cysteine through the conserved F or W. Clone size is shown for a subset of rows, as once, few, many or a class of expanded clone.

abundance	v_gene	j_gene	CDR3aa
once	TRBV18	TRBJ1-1	CASSPRIGQRDTEAFF
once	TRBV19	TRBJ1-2	CASSNGDVSFRRYGYTF
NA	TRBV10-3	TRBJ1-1	CAISEPHTGPRAFF
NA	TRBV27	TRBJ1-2	CASSSRQGARGYTF
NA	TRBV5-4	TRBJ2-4	CASSLAAGGANIQYF
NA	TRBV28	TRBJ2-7	CASSGPKTGSYEQYF
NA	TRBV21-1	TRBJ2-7	CASSKVGARLHPPYEQYF
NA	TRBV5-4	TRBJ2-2	CASSLIENTGELFF
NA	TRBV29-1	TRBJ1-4	CSVATGWPGSNEKLFF
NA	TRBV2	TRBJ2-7	CASIRGRDEQYF
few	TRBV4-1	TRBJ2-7	CASSRSTSGGSGEQYF
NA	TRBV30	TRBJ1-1	CAWSVPGATEAFF
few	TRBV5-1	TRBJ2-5	CASGTDQETQYF
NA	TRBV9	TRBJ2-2	CASSVISRGFDLGELFF
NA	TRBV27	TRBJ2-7	CASSLKGAISEQYF
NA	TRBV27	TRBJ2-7	CASSLSGLAVLYEQYF
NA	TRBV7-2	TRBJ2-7	CASSLAGKTYEQYF
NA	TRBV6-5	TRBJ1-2	CASSYDRANYGYTF
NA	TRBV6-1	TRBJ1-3	CASSRQGASGNTIYF
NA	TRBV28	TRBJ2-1	CASSLPSGRPYNEQFF
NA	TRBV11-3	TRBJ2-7	CASSSQGSEQYF
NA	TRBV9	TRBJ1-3	CASSPGQGDSGNTIYF
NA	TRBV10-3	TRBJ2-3	CAISEPSRGVTDTQYF
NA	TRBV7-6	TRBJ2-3	CASSFSGLESTDTQYF
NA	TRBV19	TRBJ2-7	CASSTRDRGQEQYF
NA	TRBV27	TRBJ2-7	CASSARSGRLAYEQYF
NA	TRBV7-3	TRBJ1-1	CASSSDGGRGTEAFF
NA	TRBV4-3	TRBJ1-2	CASSPTLVGVYYGYTF
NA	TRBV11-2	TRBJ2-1	CASSRGPLAGQSYNEQFF
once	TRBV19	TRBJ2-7	CASKRGTGPDGAYEQYF
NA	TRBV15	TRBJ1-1	CATSPRSMNTEAFF
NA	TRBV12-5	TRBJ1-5	CASGLATGGVSNQPQHF
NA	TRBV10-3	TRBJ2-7	CAIMKDRGYEQYF
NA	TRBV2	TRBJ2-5	CASTGGRRQYF
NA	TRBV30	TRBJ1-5	CAWSVPRSSNQPQHF
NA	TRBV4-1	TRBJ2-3	CASSQRRLTDTQYF
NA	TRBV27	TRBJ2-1	CASSISGSSYNEQFF
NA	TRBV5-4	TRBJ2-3	CASSLARYSGDTQYF
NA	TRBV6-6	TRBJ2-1	CASSTSGLNEQFF
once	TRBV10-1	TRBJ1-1	CASRRGVDTEAFF
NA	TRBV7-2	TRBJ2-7	CASSLAIQGAGEQYF
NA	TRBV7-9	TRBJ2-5	CASSKATGGGETQYF
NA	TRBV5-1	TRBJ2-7	CASSSRDRVYEQYF
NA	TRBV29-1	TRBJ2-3	CSALRSSTDTQYF
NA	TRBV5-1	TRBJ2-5	CASSLDRGRETQYF
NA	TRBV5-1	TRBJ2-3	CASSLGGDTQYF
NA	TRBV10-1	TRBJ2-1	CASSLGDRAYNEQFF
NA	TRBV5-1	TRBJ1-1	CASSPELGTEAFF
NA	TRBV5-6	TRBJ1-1	CASSSRGGTEAFF
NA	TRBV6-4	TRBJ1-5	CASSGADHNQPQHF
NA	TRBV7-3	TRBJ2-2	CASSYGNFAGELFF
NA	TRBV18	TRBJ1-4	CASSTGATNEKLFF
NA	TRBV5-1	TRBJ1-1	CASSNGGQMNTEAFF
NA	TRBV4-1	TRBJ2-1	CASSPFPGTASYNEQFF